Listed below are T cell receptor beta chains from one sample, sequenced in a study of blood T cell repertoires in COVID-19. Method: immunoSEQ multiplex PCR; TCRdb's copy keeps in-frame clones and lacks some. The table lists around 700,000 clones, 80% to 90% of them singletons. The sequenced sample consisted of peripheral blood. The source is a woman aged 18-29 years with acute or convalescent COVID-19. CDR3s leave out the opening cysteine and the closing phenylalanine or tryptophan.

v_call cdr3_aa
TRBV19 ASSPRGSYNEQF
TRBV9 ASSILGQGPPLH
TRBV5-1 ASSLAGITEAF
TRBV3-1/TRBV3-2 ASGGQELEAF
TRBV19 ATGRQGALTEAF
TRBV5-1 ASSLLGHMNTEAF
TRBV6-4 ASSAGTSGTGELF
TRBV6-5 ASSYLRTGGVYGYT
TRBV25-1 ASSEYWGVGQGHEAF
TRBV19 ASSDWDRGLNEQF
TRBV30 AWSTGHYGYT
TRBV19 ASTKDRGIYNEQF
TRBV20-1 SARVRRGYT
TRBV5-1 ASSLTEGYGYT
TRBV10-2 ASSESPESYGYT
TRBV6-5 ASSILEDTEAF
TRBV19 ASSIDLDRTYYEQY
TRBV2 ASSLTPGTGASYEQY
TRBV11-2 ASSLGGLTDQPQH
TRBV24-1 ATSDPGQGFGYT
TRBV2 ASSGPAGGLGDTQY
TRBV24-1 ATSDPGGSAEAF
TRBV19 ASRPWDRGRGGNQPQH
TRBV2 ASSAGLDTDTQY
TRBV29-1 SVVKDRDSYEQY
TRBV2 ASTLQGHGYT
TRBV5-1 ASSLGLATEAF
TRBV4-1 ASSHPGQLVLH
TRBV24-1 ATSDSPDRHGGNQPQH
TRBV30 AWSGQGRNTEAF
TRBV29-1 SVEINYGYT
TRBV14 ASSWPGSVSTDTQY
TRBV6-2/TRBV6-3 ASSIGGPQTGELF
TRBV9 ASSFWPPGSFSGANVLT
TRBV5-1 ASSFPWGNSDTQY
TRBV6-5 ASSYLLDSYEQC
TRBV5-5 ASQGAPSYGYT
TRBV2 ASSDRYEQY
TRBV14 ASSQARGYGYT
TRBV7-2 ASSPSVVKELF
TRBV7-9 ASSFVAGEQPQH
TRBV28 ASSFSNYGYT
TRBV4-1 ASSQEGGGYGYT
TRBV9 ASSVAGEQY
TRBV19 ASSTRTGVDTEAF
TRBV30 AIDRDYGYT
TRBV18 ASSPASAGGLVGYT
TRBV18 ASSPTVTGQGLPLH
TRBV19 ASSIGGLGTSEAF
TRBV7-9 ASSPNQGTYEQY
TRBV9 ASSARRLGTDTQY
TRBV2 ASGLRDRPDNSPLH
TRBV21-1 ASSKGDQAGWNQPQH
TRBV5-1 ASSLHSSLYGYT
TRBV9 ASAGSMNTEAF
TRBV12-2 ASRFPTGAYEQY
TRBV25-1 ASSEGDTRRLF